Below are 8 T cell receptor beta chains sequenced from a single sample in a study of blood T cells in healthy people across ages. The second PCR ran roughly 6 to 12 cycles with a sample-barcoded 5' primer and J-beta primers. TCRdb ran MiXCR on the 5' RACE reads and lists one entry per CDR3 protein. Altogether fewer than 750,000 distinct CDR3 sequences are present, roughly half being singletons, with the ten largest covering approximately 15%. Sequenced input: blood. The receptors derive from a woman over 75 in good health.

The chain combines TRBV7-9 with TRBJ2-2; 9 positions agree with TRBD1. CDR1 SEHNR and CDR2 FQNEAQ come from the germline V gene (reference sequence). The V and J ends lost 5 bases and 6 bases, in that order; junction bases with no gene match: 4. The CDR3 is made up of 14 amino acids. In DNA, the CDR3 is TGTGCCAGCAGCAACAGGGGGCTAGCCGGGGAGCTGTTTTTT. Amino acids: CASSNRGLAGELFF.

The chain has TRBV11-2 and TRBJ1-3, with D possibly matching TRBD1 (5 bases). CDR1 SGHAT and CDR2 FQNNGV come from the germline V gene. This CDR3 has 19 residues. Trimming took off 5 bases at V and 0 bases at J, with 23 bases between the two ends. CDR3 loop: CASSVGRGRKTHSGNTIYF. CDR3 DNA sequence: TGTGCCAGCAGCGTTGGGAGGGGACGGAAAACCCACTCTGGAAACACCATATATTTT.

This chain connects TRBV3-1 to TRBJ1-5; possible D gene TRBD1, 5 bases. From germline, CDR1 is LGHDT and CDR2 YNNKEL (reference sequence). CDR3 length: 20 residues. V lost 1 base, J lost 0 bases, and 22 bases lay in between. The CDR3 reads CASSQVFHGDGGTSNQPQHF. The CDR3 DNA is TGTGCCAGCAGCCAAGTTTTCCACGGGGACGGGGGGACTAGCAATCAGCCCCAGCATTTT.

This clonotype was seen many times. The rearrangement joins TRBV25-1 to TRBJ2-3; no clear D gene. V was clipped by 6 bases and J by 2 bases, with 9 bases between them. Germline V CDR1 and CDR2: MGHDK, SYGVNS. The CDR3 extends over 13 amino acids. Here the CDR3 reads CASRLGSTDTQYF. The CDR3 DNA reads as TGTGCCAGCAGATTGGGATCCACAGATACGCAGTATTTT.

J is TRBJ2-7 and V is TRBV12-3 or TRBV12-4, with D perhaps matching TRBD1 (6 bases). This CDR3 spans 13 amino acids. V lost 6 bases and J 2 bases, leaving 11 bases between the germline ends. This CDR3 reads CASSQGHPYEQYF. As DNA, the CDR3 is TGTGCCAGCAGCCAGGGACATCCCTACGAGCAGTACTTC.

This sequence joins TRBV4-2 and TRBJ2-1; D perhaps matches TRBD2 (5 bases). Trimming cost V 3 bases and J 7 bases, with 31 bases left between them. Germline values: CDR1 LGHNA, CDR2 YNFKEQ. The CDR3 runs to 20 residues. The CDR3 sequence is CASSQILPAGITTSRNEQFF. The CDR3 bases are TGTGCCAGCAGCCAGATCCTCCCCGCCGGGATAACAACCTCGAGGAATGAGCAGTTCTTC.

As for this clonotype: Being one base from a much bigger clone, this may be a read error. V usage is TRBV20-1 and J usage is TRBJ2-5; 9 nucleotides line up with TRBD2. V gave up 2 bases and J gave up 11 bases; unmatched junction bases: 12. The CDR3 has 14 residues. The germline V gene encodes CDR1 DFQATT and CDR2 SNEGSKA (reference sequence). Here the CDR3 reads CSARLAGNYNEQYF. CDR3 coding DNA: TGCAGTGCTAGACTAGCGGGGAACTACAATGAGCAGTACTTC.

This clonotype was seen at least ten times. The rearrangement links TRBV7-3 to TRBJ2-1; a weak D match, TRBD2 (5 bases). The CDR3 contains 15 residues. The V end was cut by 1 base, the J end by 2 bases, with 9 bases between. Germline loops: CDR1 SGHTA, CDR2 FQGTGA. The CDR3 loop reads CASSLREHPYNEQFF. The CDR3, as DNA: TGTGCCAGCAGCTTAAGGGAGCACCCCTACAATGAGCAGTTCTTC. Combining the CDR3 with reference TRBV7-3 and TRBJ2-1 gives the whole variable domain GAGVSQTPSNKVTEKGKYVELRCDPISGHTALYWYRQSLGQGPEFLIYFQGTGAADDSGLPNDRFFAVRPEGSVSTLKIQRTERGDSAVYLCASSLREHPYNEQFFGPGTRLTVL.